One and the same sample provided the 28 T cell receptor beta chains below, sequenced in a study of cytomegalovirus exposure and HLA in healthy donors. PCR employed 60 Vbeta and 13 Jbeta primers. Assay: immunoSEQ multiplex PCR; the TCRdb copy retains only in-frame clones and omits some. This sample lists 150,000 to 200,000 clones; its ten largest clones have 6.5%. Sequencing input: PBMCs. Receptor source: a man younger than 45 in good health and CMV-seronegative.

The V and J genes are TRBV27 and TRBJ2-7; possibly TRBD2 for D (6 bases). V was trimmed by 3 bases and J by 1 base, leaving 10 bases between them. Germline V gene lookup returns CDR1 MNHEY and CDR2 SMNVEV (reference sequence). The CDR3 runs 14 residues. The CDR3: CASSFKRASYEQYF. CDR3 DNA sequence: TGTGCCAGCAGTTTCAAGCGGGCGTCCTACGAGCAGTACTTC.

This rearrangement joins TRBV27 to TRBJ2-7, with D maybe TRBD2 (6 bases). CDR3 length: 14 amino acids. Germline CDR1 is MNHEY and CDR2 is SMNVEV (reference sequence). V was shortened by 7 bases and J by 2 bases, with 15 bases between the two germline ends. The CDR3 protein is CASKGTLSPYEQYF. The CDR3 bases are TGTGCCAGCAAGGGGACTTTAAGTCCCTACGAGCAGTACTTC.

V and J are TRBV28 and TRBJ2-6, with TRBD1 as a possible D gene (6 bases). The CDR3 covers 15 residues. V lost 11 bases, J lost 0 bases, and 14 bases lay in between. Per the germline V gene, CDR1 is MDHEN and CDR2 is SYDVKM. CDR3 sequence reads: CAGTGLLSGANVLTF. The DNA for the CDR3 is TGTGCCGGAACAGGGCTCCTCTCTGGGGCCAACGTCCTGACTTTC.

J is TRBJ2-7 and V is TRBV10-1; 7 bases line up with TRBD1. V lost 5 bases to trimming and J lost 5 bases; unmatched junction nucleotides: 15. The germline gives CDR1 WNHNN, CDR2 SYGVQD (reference sequence). This CDR3 contains 16 residues. As DNA, the CDR3 is TGCGCCAGCAGTCCCGACACCGGGACAGCGGCGGACGAGCAGTACTTC. This codes for CASSPDTGTAADEQYF.

The J gene is TRBJ2-3, the V gene TRBV10-2; TRBD2 matches 11 bases. There are 17 residues in the CDR3. The trim removed 2 bases at V and 2 bases at J, leaving 6 bases unmatched. The germline CDR1 and CDR2 sequences are WSHSY and SAAADI. CDR3 loop: CASSETVAGGITDTQYF. The CDR3 coding sequence is TGCGCCAGCAGTGAGACCGTAGCGGGGGGGATCACAGATACGCAGTATTTT.

CDR3 region: CARSWDLQYF. The CDR3 nucleotides are TGTGCCAGAAGCTGGGACTTACAGTACTTC. This chain joins TRBV5-3 and TRBJ2-4; TRBD2 is a possible D gene (6 bases). TRBV5-3 is assigned to the ORF class and has an uncertain function. This CDR3 has 10 amino acids. Trimming removed 3 bases from V and 13 bases from J, with 8 bases in between.

The chain recombines TRBV5-4 with TRBJ2-1, with 7 bases matching TRBD1. The germline V gene encodes CDR1 SGHNT and CDR2 YYREEE (reference sequence). V shed 3 bases and J 6 bases; nucleotides not matched to a gene: 6. The CDR3 length is 14 residues. CDR3 sequence reads: CASSSPRDSNEQFF. CDR3 in DNA: TGTGCCAGCAGCTCGCCCCGGGACAGCAATGAGCAGTTCTTC.

The chain couples TRBV5-6 to TRBJ2-3; D is ambiguous. The germline V and J ends were trimmed by 1 base and 0 bases, with 6 bases remaining between them. This CDR3 has 14 residues. Germline values: CDR1 SGHDT, CDR2 YYEEEE. The CDR3 DNA reads TGTGCCAGCAGCTTGACTTATAGCACAGATACGCAGTATTTT. Amino acids: CASSLTYSTDTQYF.

This chain links TRBV7-8 with TRBJ2-5; no firm D call. The CDR3 has 14 amino acids. Germline V CDR1 and CDR2: SGHVS, FQNEAQ. Trimming removed 2 bases from V and 1 base from J, with 8 bases in between. The CDR3 DNA reads as TGTGCCAGCAGCTTATCCAGAATCCAAGAGACCCAGTACTTC. It encodes CASSLSRIQETQYF.

The chain couples TRBV7-7 to TRBJ2-5; 7 bases agree with TRBD2. The CDR3 has 15 residues. Germline lookup yields CDR1 SSHAT and CDR2 FNYEAQ (reference sequence). J lost 4 bases, V lost 4 bases, and 9 bases had no gene match. CDR3 residues: CASSYSSGGRETQYF. As DNA, the CDR3 is TGTGCCAGCAGCTATTCTTCGGGCGGGAGAGAGACCCAGTACTTC.

This chain joins TRBV25-1 and TRBJ2-7; 9 bases fit TRBD1. The ends lost 6 bases at V and 7 bases at J; junction bases unmatched: 1. The CDR3 totals 11 residues. Per the germline V gene, CDR1 is MGHDK and CDR2 is SYGVNS. CDR3 loop: CASRTGGEQYF. The CDR3 coding sequence is TGTGCCAGCAGGACAGGGGGGGAGCAGTACTTC.

This chain links TRBV6-5 with TRBJ1-5; D ambiguous. CDR3 length: 15 amino acids. Germline V gives CDR1 MNHEY, CDR2 SVGAGI. Trimming left V 4 bases short and J 0 bases short, with 10 bases between. CDR3 sequence reads: CASSFKLHSNQPQHF. For the CDR3, the DNA is TGTGCCAGCAGTTTCAAATTACATAGCAATCAGCCCCAGCATTTT.

The chain uses TRBV4-3 and TRBJ1-1; no reliable D call. Trimming cost V 4 bases and J 0 bases, with 6 bases left between them. The CDR3 runs 13 residues. The germline CDR1 and CDR2 sequences are LGHNA and YSLEER. CDR3 nucleotides: TGCGCCAGCAGCCTAGGAGTGAACACTGAAGCTTTCTTT. Protein sequence: CASSLGVNTEAFF.

The J gene is TRBJ1-3, the V gene TRBV19; possibly TRBD1 for D (6 bases). The V end lost 6 bases, the J end lost 4 bases, and 25 bases lay between the germline ends. This CDR3 is 18 amino acids long. Germline-derived CDR1 and CDR2 are LNHDA and SQIVND (reference sequence). CDR3 nucleotide sequence: TGTGCCAGTAGGAGCGGCGAGGCCGCAGGGGCGTTCGGAAACACCATATATTTT. The encoded protein is CASRSGEAAGAFGNTIYF.

V is TRBV4-3 and J is TRBJ1-2; 7 nucleotides line up with TRBD1. The CDR3 runs 15 residues. The J segment lost 0 bases and the V segment lost 3 bases, leaving 4 bases of the junction unmatched. CDR1 is LGHNA and CDR2 is YSLEER in the germline V gene. This chain's CDR3 is CASSHGTGANYGYTF. The CDR3 coding sequence is TGCGCCAGCAGCCACGGAACAGGGGCTAACTATGGCTACACCTTC.

The J gene is TRBJ1-5, the V gene TRBV19; 9 positions agree with TRBD1. The germline gives CDR1 LNHDA, CDR2 SQIVND (reference sequence). This CDR3 contains 19 residues. V shed 0 bases and J 0 bases; nucleotides not matched to a gene: 9. CDR3 protein: CASSIEGDRVRYSNQPQHF. CDR3 sequence (DNA): TGTGCCAGTAGTATAGAGGGGGACAGGGTACGATATAGCAATCAGCCCCAGCATTTT. The full variable domain, in which reference TRBV19 and TRBJ1-5 provide the parts outside the CDR3, is DGGITQSPKYLFRKEGQNVTLSCEQNLNHDAMYWYRQDPGQGLRLIYYSQIVNDFQKGDIAEGYSVSREKKESFPLTVTSAQKNPTAFYLCASSIEGDRVRYSNQPQHFGDGTRLSIL.

The genes are TRBV7-9 and TRBJ2-5; D call uncertain. Trimming left V 3 bases short and J 3 bases short, with 5 bases between. CDR3 length equals 12 residues. The germline CDR1 and CDR2 sequences are SEHNR and FQNEAQ (reference sequence). CDR3 sequence: CASSFVEETQYF. CDR3 DNA sequence: TGTGCCAGCAGCTTCGTCGAAGAGACCCAGTACTTC. Based on the CDR3 plus reference TRBV7-9 and TRBJ2-5, the full variable domain is DTGVSQNPRHKITKRGQNVTFRCDPISEHNRLYWYRQTLGQGPEFLTYFQNEAQLEKSRLLSDRFSAERPKGSFSTLEIQRTEQGDSAMYLCASSFVEETQYFGPGTRLLVL.

V and J are TRBV7-9 and TRBJ2-7, with 8 bases lining up with TRBD1. V shed 4 bases, J shed 5 bases, and the junction held 10 bases outside the gene matches. Germline V CDR1 and CDR2: SEHNR, FQNEAQ (reference sequence). The CDR3 has 15 residues. Here the CDR3 reads CASSSSGGAFNEQYF. CDR3 sequence (DNA): TGTGCCAGCAGCTCCTCAGGGGGCGCGTTCAACGAGCAGTACTTC. The whole variable domain, filled in from reference TRBV7-9 and TRBJ2-7, reads DTGVSQNPRHKITKRGQNVTFRCDPISEHNRLYWYRQTLGQGPEFLTYFQNEAQLEKSRLLSDRFSAERPKGSFSTLEIQRTEQGDSAMYLCASSSSGGAFNEQYFGPGTRLTVT.

The V and J genes are TRBV28 and TRBJ1-4; tentative D call: TRBD1 (6 bases). Germline V gene data show CDR1 as MDHEN and CDR2 as SYDVKM. The CDR3 spans 16 residues. The ends were cut back, 8 bases at V and 4 bases at J, with 20 bases in the middle. CDR3 region: CASGPDRGIGNEKLFF. The DNA for the CDR3 is TGTGCCAGCGGCCCAGATAGGGGGATCGGTAATGAAAAACTGTTTTTT.

The V and J genes are TRBV6-6 and TRBJ2-1, with D perhaps TRBD2 (6 bases). The CDR3 runs to 13 residues. CDR1 and CDR2 (germline): MNHNY, SVGAGI (reference sequence). The V and J ends lost 1 base and 6 bases respectively, with 7 bases between them. CDR3 sequence: CASSYLRGNEQFF. CDR3 bases: TGTGCCAGCAGTTACTTGCGGGGCAATGAGCAGTTCTTC.

J is TRBJ1-5 and V is TRBV7-9; D is possibly TRBD1 (5 bases). V gave up 5 bases and J gave up 11 bases, with 16 bases separating them. The germline V gene has CDR1 SEHNR and CDR2 FQNEAQ (reference sequence). The CDR3 is 13 amino acids. DNA for the CDR3: TGTGCCAGCAGCCCAGGGAAGGTAGGAGCCCAGCATTTT. This encodes CASSPGKVGAQHF.

V and J are TRBV2 and TRBJ1-5; 7 nucleotides line up with TRBD1. The length of the CDR3 is 14 residues. With 4 bases clipped from V and 3 bases from J, the junction kept 3 bases outside the gene matches. From germline, CDR1 is SNHLY and CDR2 FYNNEI. The CDR3 DNA sequence: TGTGCCAGCAGTGCGACAGGGCCCAATCAGCCCCAGCATTTT. Translation: CASSATGPNQPQHF.

This chain joins TRBV14 and TRBJ2-7; D might be TRBD1 (7 bases). The CDR3 spans 19 residues. Per the germline V gene, CDR1 is SGHDN and CDR2 is FVKESK. The germline V and J ends were trimmed by 3 bases and 1 base, with 25 bases remaining between them. Here the CDR3 DNA reads TGTGCCAGCAGCCACCCGGGAGCGGAGTCCTCAGGGGGTTCCTACGAGCAGTACTTC. It encodes CASSHPGAESSGGSYEQYF.

The chain has TRBV19 and TRBJ1-5, with D perhaps TRBD1 (6 bases). V dropped 5 bases and J dropped 4 bases, with 21 bases sitting between them. Germline assignment: CDR1 LNHDA and CDR2 SQIVND (reference sequence). CDR3 size: 17 residues. CDR3 residues: CASSGVRRRDNNQPQHF. The CDR3 DNA reads TGTGCCAGTAGTGGGGTCCGCCGCCGGGACAATAATCAGCCCCAGCATTTT.

The J gene is TRBJ2-4, the V gene TRBV19; 7 nucleotides align to TRBD2. Trimming took 7 bases from V and 6 from J; bases not matched to a gene: 6. The CDR3 runs 13 residues. Germline CDR1 LNHDA, CDR2 SQIVND (reference sequence). This CDR3 is CASKYGRLNIQYF. The CDR3 DNA reads TGTGCCAGTAAATACGGGAGGCTAAACATTCAGTACTTC.

The rearrangement uses TRBV6-6 and TRBJ2-5; a possible D gene is TRBD2 (5 bases). The J call may be incorrect, as the DNA end agrees better with TRBJ2-7. The CDR3 contains 11 residues. Germline V gene sequence: CDR1 MNHNY, CDR2 SVGAGI (reference sequence). The CDR3 is CAAGTGYEQYF. DNA for the CDR3: TGTGCCGCGGGCACGGGCTACGAGCAGTACTTC.

V usage is TRBV11-3 and J usage is TRBJ2-1, with 8 bases fitting TRBD1. V lost 0 bases and J lost 10; bases outside the gene matches: 5. The CDR3 consists of 14 residues. Germline V gives CDR1 SGHNT, CDR2 YENEEA. As DNA, the CDR3 is TGTGCCAGCAGCTTAGATGGGACAGGCTACGAGCAGTTCTTC. It encodes CASSLDGTGYEQFF.

The chain employs TRBV7-2 and TRBJ2-7, with TRBD1 identical over 8 bases. The CDR3 sequence is 15 residues long. V was pared by 1 base and J by 3 bases, with 5 bases of the junction left unmatched. The V gene's germline CDR1 is SGHTA and CDR2 FQGNSA. CDR3 sequence: CASSLDRGSFYEQYF. The CDR3, as DNA: TGTGCCAGCAGCTTAGACAGGGGGTCCTTCTACGAGCAGTACTTC.